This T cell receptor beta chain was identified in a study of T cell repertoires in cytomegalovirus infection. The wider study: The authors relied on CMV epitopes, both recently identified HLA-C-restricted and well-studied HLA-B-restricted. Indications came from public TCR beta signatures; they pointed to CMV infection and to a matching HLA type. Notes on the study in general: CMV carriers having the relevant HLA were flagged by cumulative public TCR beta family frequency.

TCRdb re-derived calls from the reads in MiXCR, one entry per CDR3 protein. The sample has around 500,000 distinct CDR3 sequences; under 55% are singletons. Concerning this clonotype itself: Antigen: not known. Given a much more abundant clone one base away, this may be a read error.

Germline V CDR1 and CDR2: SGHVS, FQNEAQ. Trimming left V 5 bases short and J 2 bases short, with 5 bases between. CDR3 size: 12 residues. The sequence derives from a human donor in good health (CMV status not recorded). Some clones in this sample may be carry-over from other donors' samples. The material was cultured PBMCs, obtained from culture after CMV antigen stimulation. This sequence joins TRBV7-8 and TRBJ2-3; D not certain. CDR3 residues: CASSINTDTQYF. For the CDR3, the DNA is TGTGCCAGCAGCATAAACACAGATACGCAGTATTTT.